Sequencing of this T cell receptor (beta chain) was carried out in a study of Graves' ophthalmopathy and Graves' hyperthyroidism. Study-level information: Before any treatment, peripheral blood was taken at the initial diagnosis. General study findings and limits: The model's prediction of ophthalmopathy progression had 65% to 71% sensitivity and 72% to 75% specificity.

On this clonotype itself: The antigen is not known.

CDR3 size: 14 residues. Deletions cut 1 base from V and 3 bases from J, with 10 bases between. CDR1 and CDR2 from the germline V gene are MGHRA and YSYEKL. RNA transcripts yielded amplified TCR beta CDR3 regions. RT-PCR with HTBI primers came first, then second-round multiplex PCR. From the multiplex PCR reads, TCRdb called clonotypes with MiXCR, one entry per CDR3 protein. The sample lists around 51,000 distinct CDR3 sequences, 50% to 65% occurring once. V and J are TRBV4-1 and TRBJ2-7; a possible D gene is TRBD2 (6 bases). Material for sequencing was peripheral blood. The sequence derives from an adult man with Graves' ophthalmopathy. The CDR3 DNA is TGCGCCAGCAGCCAAGTCGTGGGGGGCTACGAGCAGTACTTC. It is translated as CASSQVVGGYEQYF.